These T cell receptor beta chains were read from a single sample in a study of OX40 agonist ivuxolimab in advanced cancers. Sequenced by immunoSEQ multiplex PCR; TCRdb stores in-frame clones only, minus some. The sample carries about 75,000 clones, approximately 81% recorded once. The specimen was CD4+ or CD8+ T cells sorted from blood, collected in a trial of the OX40 agonist ivuxolimab. The source is an adult with an advanced solid tumor such as melanoma, head and neck, liver or kidney cancer. CDR3s include the opening cysteine and the closing phenylalanine or tryptophan.

V gene	J gene	CDR3 protein
TRBV19	TRBJ2-5	CASGTGTGGEKTQYF
TRBV6-1	TRBJ2-4	CASSEWEKTGINIQYF
TRBV7-2	TRBJ2-3	CASSANRQDTQYF
TRBV6-4	TRBJ2-7	CASSELAGPYEQYF
TRBV6-1	TRBJ1-2	CASSDPGQGDYGYTF
TRBV7-2	TRBJ2-5	CASSLARSSGRGETQYF
TRBV19	TRBJ2-7	CASSRTSDYEQYF
TRBV6-1	TRBJ2-7	CASSERQGSYEQYF
TRBV5-1	TRBJ1-6	CASSIGQRTGDSPLHF
TRBV2	TRBJ2-7	CASSDRGWSYEQYF
TRBV6-1	TRBJ2-7	CASSYRYEQYF
TRBV18	TRBJ1-3	CASSPPGGPSGNTIYF
TRBV5-8	TRBJ2-3	CASSRRGHSTDTQYF
TRBV19	TRBJ2-3	CASSMRTDTQYF
TRBV27	TRBJ2-5	CASSLLRAGETQYF
TRBV28	TRBJ1-3	CASSLVSSGNTIYF